Following are 2 T cell receptor beta chains from one sample sequenced in a study of CD8 T cells in ankylosing spondylitis. TCRdb called the 5' RACE reads again in MiXCR, with one record for every CDR3 protein. The sample yields a few hundred thousand distinct CDR3 sequences, about 10% seen once. The sample comprised blood, either unsorted or a sorted T cell fraction (not recorded which). All receptors derive from a male donor with ankylosing spondylitis or in good health (not recorded which).

This clonotype was found many times. This rearrangement joins TRBV3-1 to TRBJ2-5; D is uncertain. V lost 3 bases to trimming and J lost 2 bases, with 4 bases between them. Germline-derived CDR1 and CDR2 are LGHDT and YNNKEL (reference sequence). The CDR3 is 12 amino acids. CDR3 residues: CASSQLQETQYF. CDR3 sequence (DNA): TGTGCCAGCAGCCAGCTGCAAGAGACCCAGTACTTC.

V usage is TRBV6-1 and J usage is TRBJ2-3, with 7 nucleotides matching TRBD1. Trimming took 6 bases from V and 4 from J; bases not matched to a gene: 4. CDR1 is MNHNS and CDR2 is SASEGT in the germline V gene. The CDR3 is made up of 13 amino acids. The CDR3 is CASRPQGPDTQYF. The DNA for the CDR3 is TGTGCCAGCAGACCACAGGGGCCAGATACGCAGTATTTT.